The T cell receptor (beta chain) under discussion was sequenced for a study of beta chain features in type 1 diabetes. This CDR3 is 14 amino acids long. V lost 5 bases and J lost 2, with 13 bases in between. Germline V lookup: CDR1 MNHNS, CDR2 SASEGT. Expressed TCRB transcripts were sequenced because the isolated RNA had all been reverse transcribed beforehand. Generated by immunoSEQ multiplex PCR, the TCRdb table keeps only in-frame clones and is missing some. The data show under 450,000 clones, about 15% seen once. It was one heparinised blood draw, averaging roughly 120 mL, that each donor gave. The sequenced sample consisted of naive CD4+ T cells from blood. The clonotype was recovered from a woman between 18 and 29 years old in good health. The chain recombines TRBV6-1 with TRBJ2-7, with a weak D call TRBD1 (6 bases). The CDR3 nucleotides read TGTGCCAGCAGTTCCGGGACACGAACCTACGAGCAGTACTTC. Translation: CASSSGTRTYEQYF.